This record concerns one T cell receptor beta chain sequence. The antigen remains unidentified. The CDR3 is 15 residues long. The germline gives CDR1 SGDLS, CDR2 YYNGEE. Trimming took 3 bases from V and 7 from J; bases not matched to a gene: 6. The PCR was carried out with 60 Vbeta primers and 13 Jbeta primers. Measured with immunoSEQ multiplex PCR; TCRdb has only the in-frame clones, and not every one. The table includes roughly 69,000 clones, 73% detected once. The sample is drawn from a study of cytomegalovirus exposure and HLA in healthy donors. Broader study findings: The likely explanation for a cluster of highly shared sequence variants was sequencing artifact. When the data were analyzed later, several of the most significant clusters appeared to be linked to common viral pathogens.

The sequenced material came from PBMCs. This clonotype was sampled from a man in his forties or fifties in good health and CMV-seronegative. This rearrangement joins TRBV9 to TRBJ2-1; TRBD2 matches 11 bases. The CDR3 is CASSAGGTSGNEQFF. CDR3 nucleotides: TGTGCCAGCAGCGCCGGGGGGACTAGCGGTAATGAGCAGTTCTTC.